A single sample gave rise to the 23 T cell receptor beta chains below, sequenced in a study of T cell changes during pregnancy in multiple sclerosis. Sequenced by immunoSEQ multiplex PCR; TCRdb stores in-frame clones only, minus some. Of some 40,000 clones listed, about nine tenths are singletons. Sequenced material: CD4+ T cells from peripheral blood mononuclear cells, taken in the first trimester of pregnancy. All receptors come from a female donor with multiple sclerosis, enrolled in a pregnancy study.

CDR3 sequence reads: CASSQETSGGGNEQFF. In nucleotides, the CDR3 is TGTGCCAGCAGCCAAGAGACTAGCGGGGGCGGCAATGAGCAGTTCTTC. This chain joins TRBV4-2 and TRBJ2-1; 12 nucleotides align to TRBD2. Trimming took 0 bases from V and 6 from J; bases not matched to a gene: 3. Germline V gene lookup returns CDR1 LGHNA and CDR2 YNFKEQ. This CDR3 region has 16 residues.

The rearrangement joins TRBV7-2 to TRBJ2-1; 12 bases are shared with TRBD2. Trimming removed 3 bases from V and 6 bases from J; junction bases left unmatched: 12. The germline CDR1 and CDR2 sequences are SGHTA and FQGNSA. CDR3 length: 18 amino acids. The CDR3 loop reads CASSFQTSGSRAFNEQFF. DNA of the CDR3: TGTGCCAGCAGCTTCCAGACTAGCGGGAGTAGGGCCTTCAATGAGCAGTTCTTC.

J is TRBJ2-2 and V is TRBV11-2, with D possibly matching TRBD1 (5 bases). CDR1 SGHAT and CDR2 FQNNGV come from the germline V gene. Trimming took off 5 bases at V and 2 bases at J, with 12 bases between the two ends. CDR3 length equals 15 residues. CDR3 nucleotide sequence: TGTGCCAGCAGCCCATGGGGCAGAAACACCGGGGAGCTGTTTTTT. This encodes CASSPWGRNTGELFF. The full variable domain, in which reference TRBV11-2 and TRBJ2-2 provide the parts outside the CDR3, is EAGVAQSPRYKIIEKRQSVAFWCNPISGHATLYWYQQILGQGPKLLIQFQNNGVVDDSQLPKDRFSAERLKGVDSTLKIQPAKLEDSAVYLCASSPWGRNTGELFFGEGSRLTVL.

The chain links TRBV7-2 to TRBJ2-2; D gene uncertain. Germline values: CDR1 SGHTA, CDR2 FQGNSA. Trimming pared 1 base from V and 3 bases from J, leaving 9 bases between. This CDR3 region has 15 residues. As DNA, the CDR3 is TGTGCCAGCAGCTTAGGGTTTTCGGACACCGGGGAGCTGTTTTTT. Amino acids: CASSLGFSDTGELFF. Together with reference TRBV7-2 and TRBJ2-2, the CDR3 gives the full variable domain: GAGVSQSPSNKVTEKGKDVELRCDPISGHTALYWYRQSLGQGLEFLIYFQGNSAPDKSGLPSDRFSAERTGGSVSTLTIQRTQQEDSAVYLCASSLGFSDTGELFFGEGSRLTVL.

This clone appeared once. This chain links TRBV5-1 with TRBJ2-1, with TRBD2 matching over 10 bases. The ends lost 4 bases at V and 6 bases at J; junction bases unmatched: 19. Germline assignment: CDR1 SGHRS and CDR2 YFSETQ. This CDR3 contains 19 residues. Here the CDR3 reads CASSRQGGTLAGKFNEQFF. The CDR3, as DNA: TGCGCCAGCAGCCGACAGGGCGGGACACTAGCGGGAAAGTTCAATGAGCAGTTCTTC.

This CDR3 reads CASSTGLNTEAFF. The DNA for the CDR3 is TGTGCCAGCTCTACAGGGTTGAACACTGAAGCTTTCTTT. The rearrangement uses TRBV18 and TRBJ1-1; maybe TRBD1 (6 bases). Germline V lookup: CDR1 KGHSH, CDR2 LQKENI. This CDR3 is 13 amino acids long. V was pared by 6 bases and J by 0 bases, with 8 bases between.

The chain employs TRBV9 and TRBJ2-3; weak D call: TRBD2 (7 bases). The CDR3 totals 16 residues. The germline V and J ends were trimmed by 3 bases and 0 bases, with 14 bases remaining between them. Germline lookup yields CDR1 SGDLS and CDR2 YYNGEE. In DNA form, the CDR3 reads TGTGCCAGCAGCGCCAAGGGGGGGACTAGCACAGATACGCAGTATTTT. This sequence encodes CASSAKGGTSTDTQYF. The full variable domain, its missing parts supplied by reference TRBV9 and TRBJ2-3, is DSGVTQTPKHLITATGQRVTLRCSPRSGDLSVYWYQQSLDQGLQFLIQYYNGEERAKGNILERFSAQQFPDLHSELNLSSLELGDSALYFCASSAKGGTSTDTQYFGPGTRLTVL.

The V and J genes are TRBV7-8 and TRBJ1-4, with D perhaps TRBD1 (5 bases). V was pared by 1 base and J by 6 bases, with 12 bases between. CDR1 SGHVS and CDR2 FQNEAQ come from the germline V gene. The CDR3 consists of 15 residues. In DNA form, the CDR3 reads TGTGCCAGCAGCTTAGGCGGGGCGTCCCATGAAAAACTGTTTTTT. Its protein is CASSLGGASHEKLFF.

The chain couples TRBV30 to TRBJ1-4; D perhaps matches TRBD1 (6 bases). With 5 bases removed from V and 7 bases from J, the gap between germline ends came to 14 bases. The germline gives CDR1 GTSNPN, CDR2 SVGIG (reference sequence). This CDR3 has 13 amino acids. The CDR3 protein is CAWSQGQAEKLFF. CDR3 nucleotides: TGTGCCTGGTCTCAGGGGCAAGCTGAAAAACTGTTTTTT.

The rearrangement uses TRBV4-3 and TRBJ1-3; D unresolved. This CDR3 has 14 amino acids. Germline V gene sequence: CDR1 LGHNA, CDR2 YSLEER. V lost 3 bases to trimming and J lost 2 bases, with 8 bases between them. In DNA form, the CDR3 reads TGCGCCAGCAGCCAGGAGGGTGCTGGAAACACCATATATTTT. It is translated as CASSQEGAGNTIYF.

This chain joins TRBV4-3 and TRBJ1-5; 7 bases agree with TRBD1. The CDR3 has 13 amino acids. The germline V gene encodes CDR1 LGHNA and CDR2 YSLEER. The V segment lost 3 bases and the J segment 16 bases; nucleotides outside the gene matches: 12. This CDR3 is CASSHEPGQREHF. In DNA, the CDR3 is TGCGCCAGCAGCCATGAACCGGGACAGAGAGAACATTTT.

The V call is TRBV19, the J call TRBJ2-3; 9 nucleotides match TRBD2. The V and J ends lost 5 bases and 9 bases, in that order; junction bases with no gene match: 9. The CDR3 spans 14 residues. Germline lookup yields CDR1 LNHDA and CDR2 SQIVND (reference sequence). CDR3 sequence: CASSGGLAGETQYF. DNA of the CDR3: TGTGCCAGTAGTGGGGGACTAGCAGGGGAAACGCAGTATTTT. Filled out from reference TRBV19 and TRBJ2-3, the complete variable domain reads DGGITQSPKYLFRKEGQNVTLSCEQNLNHDAMYWYRQDPGQGLRLIYYSQIVNDFQKGDIAEGYSVSREKKESFPLTVTSAQKNPTAFYLCASSGGLAGETQYFGPGTRLTVL.

CDR3 in DNA: TGCGCCAGCAGCCAAGATGTTGGCTCGAACTATGGCTACACCTTC. Its protein product is CASSQDVGSNYGYTF. This rearrangement joins TRBV4-3 to TRBJ1-2; D is unclear. The CDR3 loop spans 15 amino acids. Germline V gene lookup returns CDR1 LGHNA and CDR2 YSLEER. V lost 0 bases and J lost 2, with 10 bases in between.

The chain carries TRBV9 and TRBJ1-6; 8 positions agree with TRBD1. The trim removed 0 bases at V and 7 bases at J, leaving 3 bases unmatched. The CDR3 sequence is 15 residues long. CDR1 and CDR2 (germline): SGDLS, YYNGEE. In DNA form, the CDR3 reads TGTGCCAGCAGCGTAGAAGGGACAGGCAATTCACCCCTCCACTTT. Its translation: CASSVEGTGNSPLHF.

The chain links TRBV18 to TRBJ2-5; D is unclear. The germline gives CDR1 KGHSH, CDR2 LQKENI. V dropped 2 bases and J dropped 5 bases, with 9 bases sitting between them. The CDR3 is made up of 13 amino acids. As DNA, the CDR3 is TGTGCCAGCTCACCAAGACAAAAGGAGACCCAGTACTTC. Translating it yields CASSPRQKETQYF.

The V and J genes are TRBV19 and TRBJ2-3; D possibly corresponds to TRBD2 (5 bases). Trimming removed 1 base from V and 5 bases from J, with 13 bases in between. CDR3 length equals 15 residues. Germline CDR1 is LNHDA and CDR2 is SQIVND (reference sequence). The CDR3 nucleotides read TGTGCCAGTAGTATAGCATACGTCGGGAAAGATACGCAGTATTTT. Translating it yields CASSIAYVGKDTQYF.

The CDR3 here is CASEGVSREQYF. The DNA for the CDR3 is TGTGCCAGCGAGGGGGTTAGCCGCGAGCAGTACTTC. The rearrangement links TRBV27 to TRBJ2-7; a possible D gene is TRBD1 (6 bases). The CDR3 length is 12 residues. Germline assignment: CDR1 MNHEY and CDR2 SMNVEV (reference sequence). Trimming removed 8 bases from V and 6 bases from J, with 14 bases in between.

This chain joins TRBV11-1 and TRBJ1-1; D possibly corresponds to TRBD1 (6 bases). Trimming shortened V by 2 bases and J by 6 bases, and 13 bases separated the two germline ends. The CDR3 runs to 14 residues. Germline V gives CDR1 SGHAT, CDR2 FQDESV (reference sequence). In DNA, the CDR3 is TGTGCCAGCAGCTTACACAGGGAAGGTCCTGAAGCTTTCTTT. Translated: CASSLHREGPEAFF.

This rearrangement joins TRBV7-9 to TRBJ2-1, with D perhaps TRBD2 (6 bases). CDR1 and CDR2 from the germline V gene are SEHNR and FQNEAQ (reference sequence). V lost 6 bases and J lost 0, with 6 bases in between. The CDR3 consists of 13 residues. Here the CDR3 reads CASRGLSYNEQFF. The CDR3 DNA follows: TGTGCCAGCAGGGGACTCTCCTACAATGAGCAGTTCTTC.

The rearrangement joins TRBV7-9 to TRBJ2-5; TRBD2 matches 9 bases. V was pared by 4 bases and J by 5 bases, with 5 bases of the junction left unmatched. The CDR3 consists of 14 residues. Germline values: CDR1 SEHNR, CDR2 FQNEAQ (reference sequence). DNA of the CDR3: TGTGCCAGCAGCTCTCGGACTAGCGTGGAGACCCAGTACTTC. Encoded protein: CASSSRTSVETQYF.

In nucleotides, the CDR3 is TGTGCCAGCAGCCTAGGACGGTCAGGGACCCAGTACTTC. Translation: CASSLGRSGTQYF. The rearrangement uses TRBV7-2 and TRBJ2-5; D gene unclear. Germline loops: CDR1 SGHTA, CDR2 FQGNSA. V lost 5 bases and J lost 7, with 14 bases in between. CDR3 length: 13 amino acids.

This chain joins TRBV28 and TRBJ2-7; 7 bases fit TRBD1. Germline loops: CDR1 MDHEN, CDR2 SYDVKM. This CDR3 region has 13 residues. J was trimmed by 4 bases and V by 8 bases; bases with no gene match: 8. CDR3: CASATGNGYEQYF. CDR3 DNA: TGTGCCAGCGCGACAGGGAACGGTTACGAGCAGTACTTC.

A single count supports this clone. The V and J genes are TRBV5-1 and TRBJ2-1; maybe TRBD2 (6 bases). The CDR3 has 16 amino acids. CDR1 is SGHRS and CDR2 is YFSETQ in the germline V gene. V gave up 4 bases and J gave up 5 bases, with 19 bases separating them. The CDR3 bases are TGCGCCAGCAGCCCAGCGGGCGGGTCCTGGGACAATGAGCAGTTCTTC. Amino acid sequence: CASSPAGGSWDNEQFF.